A single sample gave rise to the 4 T cell receptor beta chains below, sequenced in a study of PD-L1 blockade in urothelial cancer. Profiled with immunoSEQ multiplex PCR; TCRdb holds only in-frame clones, not every one. This sample yields fewer than 45,000 clones, of which approximately 80% are seen a single time; approximately 3.6% belongs to the top ten. Sequencing was performed on PBMCs, taken around atezolizumab (anti-PD-L1) treatment. The receptors here all came from a man in his 70s with urothelial cancer.

This clone was counted a single time. The genes are TRBV7-9 and TRBJ2-5, with a possible D match to TRBD2 (5 bases). Germline CDR1 SEHNR, CDR2 FQNEAQ (reference sequence). V was trimmed by 3 bases and J by 0 bases, leaving 20 bases between them. The CDR3 has 18 residues. The CDR3 bases are TGTGCCAGCAGCTTCCCTTGGACGACGGACTGGAACCAAGAGACCCAGTACTTC. Its translation: CASSFPWTTDWNQETQYF.

The rearrangement uses TRBV28 and TRBJ2-7; no definite D call. Germline loops: CDR1 MDHEN, CDR2 SYDVKM. Trimming removed 1 base at V and 5 bases at J, with 6 bases between. The CDR3 covers 12 residues. This CDR3 is CASSLSNHEQYF. CDR3 DNA: TGTGCCAGCAGTTTATCCAATCACGAGCAGTACTTC.

This chain connects TRBV2 to TRBJ2-7; 9 nucleotides line up with TRBD2. The CDR3 spans 13 residues. With V trimmed by 5 bases and J by 5 bases, 4 bases remained unmatched. Germline values: CDR1 SNHLY, CDR2 FYNNEI. CDR3 amino acids: CASSSSGTNEQYF. The CDR3 DNA reads TGTGCCAGCAGTTCTAGCGGGACTAACGAGCAGTACTTC.

This rearrangement joins TRBV11-1 to TRBJ2-2; D possibly corresponds to TRBD1 (6 bases). The germline gives CDR1 SGHAT, CDR2 FQDESV (reference sequence). The CDR3 has 15 amino acids. The V end lost 0 bases, the J end lost 7 bases, and 12 bases lay between the germline ends. The DNA of the CDR3 is TGTGCCAGCAGCTTAGCCAGGGGACCGATCGGGGAGCTGTTTTTT. As protein: CASSLARGPIGELFF.